This T cell receptor beta chain was observed in a study of T cell responses to AZD1222 COVID-19 vaccine. This table comes from immunoSEQ multiplex PCR, and its TCRdb copy is limited to in-frame clones, with some not included. The table shows around 160,000 clones, with 94% occurring only once. Study results and limitations: Spike-specific TCR breadth and depth grew following two AZD1222 doses. White British donors predominated, females outnumbered males, and clonal diversity was possibly underestimated. Spike-wide coverage was observed for vaccine-associated CD4 TCRs, with dominant responses at 160-218 and 743-854.

In regard to this clone: Its antigen is not identified.

Pooled together were second doses at about 4 or about 12 weeks. The clonotype comes from an adult who received the AZD1222 COVID-19 vaccine. The sample here was peripheral blood, taken 28 days after the second AZD1222 dose.

The CDR3 DNA reads as TGTGCCAGCAGCCCGGGACTAGCGGGACCCTACGAGCAGTACTTC. Encoded protein: CASSPGLAGPYEQYF. V is TRBV3-1 (or the pseudogene TRBV3-2) and J is TRBJ2-7; 13 bases agree with TRBD2. CDR1 is LGHDT, CDR2 YNNKEL, per germline (reference sequence). The CDR3 loop spans 15 amino acids. The trim removed 4 bases at V and 2 bases at J, leaving 2 bases unmatched.